These 30 T cell receptor beta chains were sequenced from one sample in a study of cytomegalovirus exposure and HLA in healthy donors. PCR involved 60 Vbeta and 13 Jbeta primers. Assay used: immunoSEQ multiplex PCR; TCRdb lists only in-frame clones, some missing. The profile covers more than 90,000 clones, with 55% to 70% appearing a single time and 2.2% taken by the ten largest. Input material: PBMCs. The receptors stem from a woman under 40 in good health and CMV-seronegative.

The rearrangement links TRBV9 to TRBJ1-3, with 9 bases matching TRBD1. The germline CDR1 and CDR2 sequences are SGDLS and YYNGEE. This CDR3 has 19 residues. V trimming: 0 bases; J trimming: 0 bases; junction bases outside the gene matches: 10. CDR3 bases: TGTGCCAGCAGCGTAGCCGGGACAGGGAGGGGGCTCTCTGGAAACACCATATATTTT. Its protein product is CASSVAGTGRGLSGNTIYF.

The gene calls are TRBV4-1 and TRBJ2-7, with 7 bases identical to TRBD1. Germline CDR1 reads MGHRA; CDR2 reads YSYEKL. V lost 3 bases and J lost 2; bases outside the gene matches: 4. The CDR3 runs to 14 residues. The CDR3 is CASSHPGQTYEQYF. DNA of the CDR3: TGCGCCAGCAGCCACCCGGGACAGACCTACGAGCAGTACTTC.

This chain joins TRBV6-4 and TRBJ2-2, with TRBD2 as a possible D gene (7 bases). Trimming removed 0 bases from V and 5 bases from J, with 10 bases in between. This CDR3 has 15 amino acids. CDR1 is MRHNA and CDR2 is SNTAGT in the germline V gene. In DNA, the CDR3 is TGTGCCAGCAGTGACTCACAGGGAGGGACCGGGGAGCTGTTTTTT. This codes for CASSDSQGGTGELFF.

The chain couples TRBV6-5 to TRBJ1-3, with 7 bases aligning to TRBD1. From germline, CDR1 is MNHEY and CDR2 SVGAGI. CDR3 size: 16 residues. J lost 0 bases, V lost 3 bases, and 5 bases had no gene match. CDR3 sequence (DNA): TGTGCCAGCAGTTATGACAGGGCAAGCTCTGGAAACACCATATATTTT. Encoded protein: CASSYDRASSGNTIYF.

On this clone itself: At one of its ends the junction is not consistent with the germline gene, which may arise from a read error. The chain has TRBV7-7 and TRBJ2-1; 7 bases line up with TRBD1. The CDR3 is made up of 14 amino acids. Germline V gene lookup returns CDR1 SSHAT and CDR2 FNYEAQ (reference sequence). Written as DNA, the CDR3 is TGTGCTAGCAGCATAACAGGGGTGGGCAATGAGCAGTTCTTC. It is translated as CASSITGVGNEQFF.

This clone was detected a few times. The chain carries TRBV29-1 and TRBJ2-1, with 14 positions matching TRBD2. CDR3 length equals 15 residues. CDR1 is SQVTM, CDR2 ANQGSEA, per germline. With V trimmed by 4 bases and J by 8 bases, 7 bases remained unmatched. The CDR3 DNA follows: TGCAGCGTTGGAGGGGGACTAGCGGGAGACGATGAGCAGTTCTTC. Protein: CSVGGGLAGDDEQFF.

V gene TRBV4-3 combines with J gene TRBJ2-2; D is perhaps TRBD1 (8 bases). Trimming shortened V by 4 bases and J by 3 bases, and 15 bases separated the two germline ends. CDR1 and CDR2 (germline): LGHNA, YSLEER. The CDR3 length is 16 residues. The CDR3 DNA reads TGCGCCAGCAGCCTAACAGGGGGAGGGGACACCGGGGAGCTGTTTTTT. Residues: CASSLTGGGDTGELFF.

The CDR3 sequence is CASSFAYNEQFF. The CDR3 DNA sequence: TGTGCCAGCAGTTTCGCCTACAATGAGCAGTTCTTC. The V call is TRBV2, the J call TRBJ2-1; D remains unclear. Germline V lookup: CDR1 SNHLY, CDR2 FYNNEI. The CDR3 spans 12 residues. V lost 5 bases to trimming and J lost 2 bases, with 4 bases between them.

There are a few counts of this clone. The chain has TRBV7-9 and TRBJ2-5; 10 bases match TRBD2. The CDR3 totals 19 residues. V lost 5 bases and J lost 2; bases outside the gene matches: 17. Germline V gives CDR1 SEHNR, CDR2 FQNEAQ (reference sequence). For the CDR3, the DNA is TGTGCCAGCAGCCCAGCGGGCTCCCTGATAGCGGGAGGTCAAGAGACCCAGTACTTC. Its protein is CASSPAGSLIAGGQETQYF.

The rearrangement joins TRBV18 to TRBJ2-2; 7 bases match TRBD1. There are 14 residues in the CDR3. The germline V gene has CDR1 KGHSH and CDR2 LQKENI. With V trimmed by 3 bases and J by 7 bases, 5 bases remained unmatched. The CDR3 DNA reads as TGTGCCAGCTCACCCGACAGGGTTGGCGGGGAGCTGTTTTTT. Translation gives CASSPDRVGGELFF. The full variable domain, rest sourced from reference TRBV18 and TRBJ2-2, is NAGVMQNPRHLVRRRGQEARLRCSPMKGHSHVYWYRQLPEEGLKFMVYLQKENIIDESGMPKERFSAEFPKEGPSILRIQQVVRGDSAAYFCASSPDRVGGELFFGEGSRLTVL.

The chain carries TRBV28 and TRBJ1-1; D may be TRBD1 (5 bases). The germline V gene encodes CDR1 MDHEN and CDR2 SYDVKM. CDR3 length: 16 amino acids. V was pared by 6 bases and J by 6 bases, with 23 bases between. CDR3 DNA: TGTGCCAGCAGACGATCAGGTTTCAGGGAGGGCTCTGAAGCTTTCTTT. Encoded protein: CASRRSGFREGSEAFF.

The chain links TRBV11-2 to TRBJ2-7; D may be TRBD1 (5 bases). In germline, CDR1 is SGHAT, CDR2 FQNNGV. V lost 4 bases to trimming and J lost 0 bases, with 19 bases between them. The CDR3 spans 17 residues. This CDR3 is CASSSPPWTPGSYEQYF. The CDR3 DNA reads as TGTGCCAGCAGCTCCCCTCCGTGGACACCCGGCTCCTACGAGCAGTACTTC. Full variable domain (remainder filled in from reference TRBV11-2 and TRBJ2-7): EAGVAQSPRYKIIEKRQSVAFWCNPISGHATLYWYQQILGQGPKLLIQFQNNGVVDDSQLPKDRFSAERLKGVDSTLKIQPAKLEDSAVYLCASSSPPWTPGSYEQYFGPGTRLTVT.

V is TRBV15 and J is TRBJ2-1; no clear D. CDR1 and CDR2 from the germline V gene are LNHNV and YYDKDF (reference sequence). This CDR3 has 11 amino acids. V was clipped by 3 bases and J by 12 bases, with 9 bases between them. CDR3 amino acids: CATSRGVGQFF. CDR3 nucleotide sequence: TGTGCCACCAGCAGGGGCGTAGGGCAGTTCTTC.

The chain combines TRBV28 with TRBJ1-5; no clear D gene. Germline CDR1 is MDHEN and CDR2 is SYDVKM. This CDR3 has 14 amino acids. V lost 3 bases and J lost 6, with 12 bases in between. The CDR3, as DNA: TGTGCCAGCAGTTTCGAGATGGGAGGTCAGCCCCAGCATTTT. The encoded protein is CASSFEMGGQPQHF. The entire variable domain, with the rest obtained from reference TRBV28 and TRBJ1-5, is as follows: DVKVTQSSRYLVKRTGEKVFLECVQDMDHENMFWYRQDPGLGLRLIYFSYDVKMKEKGDIPEGYSVSREKKERFSLILESASTNQTSMYLCASSFEMGGQPQHFGDGTRLSIL.

The chain has TRBV5-1 and TRBJ2-7; possibly TRBD2 for D (5 bases). Germline CDR1 is SGHRS and CDR2 is YFSETQ. CDR3 length: 13 residues. The germline V and J ends were trimmed by 4 bases and 3 bases, with 11 bases remaining between them. The CDR3 DNA is TGCGCCAGCAGCCCCTCTGGGAGCTACGAGCAGTACTTC. Translated: CASSPSGSYEQYF.

The chain combines TRBV19 with TRBJ2-7; TRBD2 agrees at 8 bases. The CDR3 loop spans 14 amino acids. Looked up from germline, CDR1 is LNHDA and CDR2 is SQIVND (reference sequence). Unmatched junction bases numbered 6, after V lost 5 bases and J lost 3 bases. The DNA of the CDR3 is TGTGCCAGTAGTCGGGGGGGACTAGACTACGAGCAGTACTTC. This gives the protein CASSRGGLDYEQYF.

The J gene is TRBJ2-1, the V gene TRBV30; 8 bases align to TRBD2. With V trimmed by 4 bases and J by 10 bases, 9 bases remained unmatched. Germline-derived CDR1 and CDR2 are GTSNPN and SVGIG (reference sequence). The CDR3 has 13 residues. CDR3 residues: CAWIFREGKEQFF. Here the CDR3 DNA reads TGTGCCTGGATTTTTCGGGAGGGTAAAGAGCAGTTCTTC.

The chain joins TRBV10-2 to TRBJ2-7, with 12 bases identical to TRBD1. V shed 3 bases, J shed 7 bases, and the junction held 7 bases outside the gene matches. The CDR3 is made up of 15 amino acids. The V gene's germline CDR1 is WSHSY and CDR2 SAAADI. The CDR3 sequence is CASSDPGQGAEEQYF. DNA for the CDR3: TGCGCCAGCAGTGATCCGGGACAGGGGGCGGAGGAGCAGTACTTC.

The chain has TRBV11-2 and TRBJ2-5, with 10 bases matching TRBD2. The V gene's germline CDR1 is SGHAT and CDR2 FQNNGV. The CDR3 runs to 16 residues. With 5 bases clipped from V and 6 bases from J, the junction kept 12 bases outside the gene matches. The CDR3, as DNA: TGTGCCAGCAGCGACTTTGGGGCTAGCGGGAGAAAGACCCAGTACTTC. Translation gives CASSDFGASGRKTQYF.

The gene calls are TRBV27 and TRBJ2-7; TRBD1 matches at 9 bases. The CDR3 sequence is 13 residues long. From germline, CDR1 is MNHEY and CDR2 SMNVEV (reference sequence). V lost 2 bases to trimming and J lost 4 bases; unmatched junction nucleotides: 0. DNA of the CDR3: TGTGCCAGCAGTTTAGGGACAGGGTACGAGCAGTACTTC. It is translated as CASSLGTGYEQYF.

V is TRBV30 and J is TRBJ1-2, with D maybe TRBD1 (6 bases). Between the trimmed V and J ends, which lost 7 bases and 7 bases, there was a span of 25 bases. The CDR3 has 15 amino acids. Germline CDR1 reads GTSNPN; CDR2 reads SVGIG (reference sequence). The CDR3 DNA reads as TGTGCCTCCGACGCTCTAACAGGGATATTCTCTGGCTACACCTTC. This encodes CASDALTGIFSGYTF.

The CDR3 bases are TGTGCCAGCAGCTTAGCACGCTACCCGAACACCGGGGAGCTGTTTTTT. Residues: CASSLARYPNTGELFF. This chain links TRBV7-9 with TRBJ2-2; D is uncertain. This CDR3 region has 16 residues. The germline CDR1 and CDR2 sequences are SEHNR and FQNEAQ (reference sequence). Between the trimmed V and J ends, which lost 0 bases and 0 bases, there was a span of 8 bases.

The V gene is TRBV10-3, the J gene TRBJ1-2; 9 bases are a match to TRBD1. This CDR3 spans 15 amino acids. J lost 4 bases, V lost 0 bases, and 3 bases had no gene match. Germline assignment: CDR1 ENHRY and CDR2 SYGVKD. CDR3 in DNA: TGTGCCATCAGTGAGTCGAGGGACAGGGCCTATGGCTACACCTTC. This sequence encodes CAISESRDRAYGYTF.

This chain connects TRBV7-9 to TRBJ2-7; weak D call: TRBD1 (6 bases). This CDR3 has 13 residues. V lost 1 base to trimming and J lost 11 bases, with 15 bases between them. CDR1 SEHNR and CDR2 FQNEAQ come from the germline V gene (reference sequence). The CDR3 DNA reads as TGTGCCAGCAGCTTAGGAGGGGACAAGCTAGAGTACTTC. Translated: CASSLGGDKLEYF.

This clone was seen a handful of times. The genes are TRBV5-1 and TRBJ2-1, with TRBD2 matching over 9 bases. The V segment lost 6 bases and the J segment 0 bases; nucleotides outside the gene matches: 25. This CDR3 contains 22 residues. Germline CDR1 and CDR2: SGHRS and YFSETQ. CDR3 DNA sequence: TGCGCCAGCACCAGGGGGGACAGCGTGAGCGGGAGGTCCCGAAGCTCCTACAATGAGCAGTTCTTC. This gives the protein CASTRGDSVSGRSRSSYNEQFF.

This chain uses TRBV10-1 with TRBJ2-6; D possibly corresponds to TRBD2 (5 bases). Germline loops: CDR1 WNHNN, CDR2 SYGVQD (reference sequence). This CDR3 is built from 15 residues. Trimming pared 3 bases from V and 0 bases from J, leaving 6 bases between. The CDR3 sequence: CASSEGLSGANVLTF. The CDR3 region has the DNA TGCGCCAGCAGTGAAGGACTCTCTGGGGCCAACGTCCTGACTTTC.

This clone showed up just a few times. One junction end does not reproduce the germline sequence, and a read error may be involved. This sequence joins TRBV30 and TRBJ2-1, with TRBD2 identical over 10 bases. The CDR3 contains 13 residues. In germline, CDR1 is GTSNPN, CDR2 SVGIG (reference sequence). The DNA of the CDR3 is TGTGCCCGGAGGGGGACTAGCGTCTATGAGCAGTTCTTC. It encodes CARRGTSVYEQFF.

The rearrangement links TRBV7-8 to TRBJ1-2, with 8 bases aligning to TRBD1. Germline values: CDR1 SGHVS, CDR2 FQNEAQ. The CDR3 has 15 amino acids. Germline trimming cut 4 bases from V and 6 bases from J; bases unmatched to any gene: 10. DNA of the CDR3: TGTGCCAGCAGCTCGATAATACAGGGGGTCGATGGCTACACCTTC. It specifies CASSSIIQGVDGYTF.

This chain joins TRBV5-1 and TRBJ1-4; possible D gene TRBD1, 6 bases. The CDR3 has 14 residues. The germline V gene encodes CDR1 SGHRS and CDR2 YFSETQ. V shed 4 bases and J shed 8 bases, with 15 bases lying between them. The chain's CDR3 is CASSLGRGDEKLFF. The CDR3 nucleotides read TGCGCCAGCAGCCTAGGCAGGGGTGACGAAAAACTGTTTTTT. Full variable domain (outside the CDR3, taken from reference TRBV5-1 and TRBJ1-4): KAGVTQTPRYLIKTRGQQVTLSCSPISGHRSVSWYQQTPGQGLQFLFEYFSETQRNKGNFPGRFSGRQFSNSRSEMNVSTLELGDSALYLCASSLGRGDEKLFFGSGTQLSVL.

The chain uses TRBV11-1 and TRBJ1-1; 8 bases fit TRBD1. The V gene's germline CDR1 is SGHAT and CDR2 FQDESV (reference sequence). The CDR3 runs 16 residues. J lost 11 bases, V lost 5 bases, and 19 bases had no gene match. CDR3 sequence reads: CASSLGQAGGYMDAFF. The DNA of the CDR3 is TGTGCCAGCAGCCTGGGACAGGCGGGTGGGTATATGGATGCTTTCTTT.